Given below is one T cell receptor beta chain in context. The data were obtained in a study of beta chain features in type 1 diabetes. TCRB transcripts that were expressed got sequenced, as all of the isolated RNA had been reverse transcribed. Data came from immunoSEQ multiplex PCR; TCRdb stores just in-frame clones and leaves some out. This sample yields under 500,000 clones, of which about 30% are seen a single time; 0.05% to 0.065% belongs to the top ten. This CDR3 region has 15 residues. V lost 8 bases, J lost 0 bases, and 9 bases stayed unmatched. Germline lookup yields CDR1 MNHNY and CDR2 SVGAGI (reference sequence).

This TCR came from a man aged 18 to 29 in good health. The specimen sequenced was naive CD4+ T cells from blood. This rearrangement joins TRBV6-6 to TRBJ2-7, with 8 bases matching TRBD2. The CDR3 region has the DNA TGTGCCAGCGGGGGAGCGGGGGAAAGCTCCTACGAGCAGTACTTC. Translated, it gives CASGGAGESSYEQYF.